The clone carrying this T cell receptor beta chain was observed many times. Its target is unknown. This specimen belongs to a study of blood T cells in healthy people across ages. A J-beta primer mix and a sample-barcoded 5' primer were used in a second PCR of roughly 6 to 11 cycles. TCRdb re-called the 5' RACE reads through MiXCR, storing one row per CDR3 protein. The sample yields around 1.5 million distinct CDR3 sequences, roughly 32% seen once. Study conclusions and caveats: Naive T cell percentage showed a strong correlation with TCR beta diversity.

Trimming cost V 4 bases and J 10 bases, with 16 bases left between them. The CDR3 spans 12 residues. Germline V lookup: CDR1 DFQATT, CDR2 SNEGSKA (reference sequence). This sequence originates from a woman in her twenties or thirties in good health. The material sequenced was blood. This sequence joins TRBV20-1 and TRBJ1-1; D may be TRBD1 (6 bases). This CDR3 reads CSAKRGRSGAFF. The CDR3 DNA reads TGCAGTGCTAAGAGGGGGAGGTCGGGAGCTTTCTTT.